The T cell receptor (beta chain) under discussion was sequenced for a study of control samples from healthy donors and cancer patients. The repertoire was sequenced with immunoSEQ multiplex PCR; TCRdb's copy has only in-frame clones and lacks some. The sample consists of under 450,000 clones, approximately 90% of them appearing once. The V gene's germline CDR1 is GTSNPN and CDR2 SVGIG (reference sequence). This CDR3 region has 15 residues. V shed 1 base and J shed 4 bases, with 13 bases lying between them. V usage is TRBV30 and J usage is TRBJ1-4, with D perhaps TRBD1 (6 bases). The material sequenced was PBMCs. The sequence derives from a man between 40 and 49 years old with head and neck cancer. CDR3 amino acids: CAWSEMDRFNEKLFF. DNA for the CDR3: TGTGCCTGGAGTGAGATGGACAGATTTAATGAAAAACTGTTTTTT.